Described below is a single T cell receptor beta chain sequence and its context. The data were obtained in a study of T cell changes during pregnancy in multiple sclerosis. Only in-frame clones appear in the TCRdb table, and some are missing; sequencing was by immunoSEQ multiplex PCR. The table lists about 61,000 clones, more than 80% of them singletons. Trimming took off 1 base at V and 0 bases at J, with 18 bases between the two ends. The CDR3 totals 18 residues. Germline-derived CDR1 and CDR2 are SEHNR and FQNEAQ (reference sequence). The TCR sequence derives from a female donor in good health, enrolled as a control in a pregnancy study. The source material was peripheral blood, sampled in the first trimester of pregnancy. The V and J genes are TRBV7-9 and TRBJ1-1, with unresolved D. The CDR3 loop is CASSLGGRGKALNTEAFF. In nucleotides, the CDR3 is TGTGCCAGCAGCTTAGGAGGTCGAGGTAAGGCTCTGAACACTGAAGCTTTCTTT.